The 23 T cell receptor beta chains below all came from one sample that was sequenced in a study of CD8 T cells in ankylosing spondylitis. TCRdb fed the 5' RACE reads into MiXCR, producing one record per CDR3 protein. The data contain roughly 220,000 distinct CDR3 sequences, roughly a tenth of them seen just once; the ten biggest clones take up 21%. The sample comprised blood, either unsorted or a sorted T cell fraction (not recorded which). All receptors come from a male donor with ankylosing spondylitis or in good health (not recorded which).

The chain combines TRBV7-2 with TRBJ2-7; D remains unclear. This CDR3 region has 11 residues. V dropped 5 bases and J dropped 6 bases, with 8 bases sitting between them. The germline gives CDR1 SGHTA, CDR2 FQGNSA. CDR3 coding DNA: TGTGCCAGCAGCCTTAATATCGAGCAGTACTTC. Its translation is CASSLNIEQYF.

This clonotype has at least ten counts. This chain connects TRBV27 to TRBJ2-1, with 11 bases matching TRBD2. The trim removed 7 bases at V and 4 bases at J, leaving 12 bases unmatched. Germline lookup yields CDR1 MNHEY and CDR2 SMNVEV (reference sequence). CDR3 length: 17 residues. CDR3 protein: CASTRIAGGILYNEQFF. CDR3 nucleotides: TGTGCCAGCACCCGAATAGCGGGGGGGATACTTTACAATGAGCAGTTCTTC.

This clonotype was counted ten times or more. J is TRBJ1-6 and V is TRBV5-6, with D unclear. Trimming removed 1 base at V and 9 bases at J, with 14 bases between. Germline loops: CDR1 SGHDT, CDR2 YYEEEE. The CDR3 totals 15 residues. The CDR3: CASSLIKGLGSPLHF. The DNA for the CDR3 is TGTGCCAGCAGCTTGATTAAAGGGCTGGGTTCACCCCTCCACTTT.

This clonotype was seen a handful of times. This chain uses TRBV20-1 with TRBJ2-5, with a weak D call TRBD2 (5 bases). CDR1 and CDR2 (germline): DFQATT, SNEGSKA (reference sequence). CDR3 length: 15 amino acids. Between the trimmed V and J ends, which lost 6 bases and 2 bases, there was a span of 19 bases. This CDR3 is CSAAPPGLLQETQYF. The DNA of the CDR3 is TGCAGTGCAGCGCCACCCGGACTCCTGCAAGAGACCCAGTACTTC.

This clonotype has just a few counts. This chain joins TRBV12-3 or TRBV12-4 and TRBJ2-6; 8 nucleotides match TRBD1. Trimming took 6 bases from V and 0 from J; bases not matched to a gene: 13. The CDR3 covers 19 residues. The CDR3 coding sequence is TGTGCCAGCAGCTTCTATTCCGGACAGGGCTTCTCTGGGGCCAACGTCCTGACTTTC. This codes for CASSFYSGQGFSGANVLTF.

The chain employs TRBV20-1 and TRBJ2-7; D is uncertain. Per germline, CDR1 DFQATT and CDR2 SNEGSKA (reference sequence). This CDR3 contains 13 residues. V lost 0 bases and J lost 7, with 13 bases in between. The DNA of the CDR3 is TGCAGTGCTAGAGATTCGGGCCCATGGGAGCAGTACTTC. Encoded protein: CSARDSGPWEQYF.

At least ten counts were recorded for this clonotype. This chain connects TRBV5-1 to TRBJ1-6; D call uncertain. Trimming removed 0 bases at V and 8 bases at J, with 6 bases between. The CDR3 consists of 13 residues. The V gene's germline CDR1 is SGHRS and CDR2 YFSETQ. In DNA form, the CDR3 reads TGCGCCAGCAGCTTGGACCGGGATTCACCCCTCCACTTT. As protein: CASSLDRDSPLHF.

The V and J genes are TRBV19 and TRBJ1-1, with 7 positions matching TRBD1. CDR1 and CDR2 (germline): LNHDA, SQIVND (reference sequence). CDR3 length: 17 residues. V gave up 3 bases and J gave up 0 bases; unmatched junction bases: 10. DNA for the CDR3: TGTGCCAGTAGTATTCCAACGGGACAGACAATGAACACTGAAGCTTTCTTT. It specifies CASSIPTGQTMNTEAFF.

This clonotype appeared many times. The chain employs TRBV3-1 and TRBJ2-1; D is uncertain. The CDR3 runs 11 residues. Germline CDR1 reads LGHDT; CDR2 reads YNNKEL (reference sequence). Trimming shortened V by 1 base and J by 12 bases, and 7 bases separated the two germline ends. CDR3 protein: CASSQGRGQFF. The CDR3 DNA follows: TGTGCCAGCAGCCAAGGGCGCGGGCAGTTCTTC.

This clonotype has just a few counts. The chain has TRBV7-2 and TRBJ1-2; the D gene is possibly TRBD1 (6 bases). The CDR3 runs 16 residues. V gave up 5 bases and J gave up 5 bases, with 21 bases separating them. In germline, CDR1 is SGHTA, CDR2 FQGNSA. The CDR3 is CASSPRGGGGGYGYTF. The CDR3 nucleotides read TGTGCCAGCAGCCCTCGCGGGGGGGGCGGGGGTTATGGCTACACCTTC.

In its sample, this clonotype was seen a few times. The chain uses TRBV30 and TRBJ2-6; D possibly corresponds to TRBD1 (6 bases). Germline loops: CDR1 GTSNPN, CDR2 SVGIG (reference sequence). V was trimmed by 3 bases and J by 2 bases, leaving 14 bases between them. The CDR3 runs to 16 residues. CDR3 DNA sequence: TGTGCCTGGAGCCGATTGGACAGCCCTGGGGCCAACGTCCTGACTTTC. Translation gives CAWSRLDSPGANVLTF.

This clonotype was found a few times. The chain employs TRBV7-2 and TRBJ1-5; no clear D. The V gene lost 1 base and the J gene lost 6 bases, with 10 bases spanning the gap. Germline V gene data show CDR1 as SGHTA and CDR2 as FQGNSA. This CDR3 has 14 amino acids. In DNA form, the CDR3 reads TGTGCCAGCAGCTTAGACCGGGTCGGTCAGCCCCAGCATTTT. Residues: CASSLDRVGQPQHF.

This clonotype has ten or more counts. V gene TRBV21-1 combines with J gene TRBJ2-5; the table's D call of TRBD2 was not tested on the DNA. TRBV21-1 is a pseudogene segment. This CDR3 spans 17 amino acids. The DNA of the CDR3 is TGTGCCAGCAGCAAAGGGGGAAGCGGACTCCCCCAAGAGACCCAGTACTTC. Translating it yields CASSKGGSGLPQETQYF.

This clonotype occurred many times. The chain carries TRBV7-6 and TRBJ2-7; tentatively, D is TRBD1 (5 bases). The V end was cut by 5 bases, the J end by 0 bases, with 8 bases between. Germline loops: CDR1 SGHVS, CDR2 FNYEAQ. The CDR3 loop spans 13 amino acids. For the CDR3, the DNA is TGTGCCAGCAGCCCAGGGCCCTCCTACGAGCAGTACTTC. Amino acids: CASSPGPSYEQYF.

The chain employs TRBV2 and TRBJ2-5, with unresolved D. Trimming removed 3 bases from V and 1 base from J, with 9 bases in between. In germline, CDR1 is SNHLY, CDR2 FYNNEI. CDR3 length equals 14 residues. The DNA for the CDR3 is TGTGCCAGCAGTGATGCGATTTCCCAAGAGACCCAGTACTTC. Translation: CASSDAISQETQYF. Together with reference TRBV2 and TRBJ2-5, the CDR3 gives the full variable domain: EPEVTQTPSHQVTQMGQEVILRCVPISNHLYFYWYRQILGQKVEFLVSFYNNEISEKSEIFDDQFSVERPDGSNFTLKIRSTKLEDSAMYFCASSDAISQETQYFGPGTRLLVL.

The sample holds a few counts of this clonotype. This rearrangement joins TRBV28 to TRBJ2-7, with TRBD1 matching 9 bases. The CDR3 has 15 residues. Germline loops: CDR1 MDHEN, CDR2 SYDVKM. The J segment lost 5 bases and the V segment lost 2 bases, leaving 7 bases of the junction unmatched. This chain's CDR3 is CASSLGDRVAHEQYF. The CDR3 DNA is TGTGCCAGCAGTTTAGGGGACAGGGTTGCCCACGAGCAGTACTTC. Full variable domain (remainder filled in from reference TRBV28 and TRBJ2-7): DVKVTQSSRYLVKRTGEKVFLECVQDMDHENMFWYRQDPGLGLRLIYFSYDVKMKEKGDIPEGYSVSREKKERFSLILESASTNQTSMYLCASSLGDRVAHEQYFGPGTRLTVT.

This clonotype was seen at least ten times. The CDR3 DNA is TGTGCCAGCAGCCTTAGAACTGGACTGGATCAAGAGACCCAGTACTTC. The encoded protein is CASSLRTGLDQETQYF. This sequence joins TRBV11-2 and TRBJ2-5; a weak D match, TRBD2 (5 bases). Germline lookup yields CDR1 SGHAT and CDR2 FQNNGV. The CDR3 contains 16 residues. V shed 5 bases and J shed 2 bases, with 18 bases lying between them.

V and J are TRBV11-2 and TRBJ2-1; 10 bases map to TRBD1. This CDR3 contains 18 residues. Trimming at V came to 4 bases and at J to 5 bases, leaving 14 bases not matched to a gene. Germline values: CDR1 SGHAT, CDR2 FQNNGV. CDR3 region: CASSSRGDRGGFHNEQFF. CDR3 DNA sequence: TGTGCCAGCAGCTCAAGGGGGGACAGGGGAGGGTTCCACAATGAGCAGTTCTTC.

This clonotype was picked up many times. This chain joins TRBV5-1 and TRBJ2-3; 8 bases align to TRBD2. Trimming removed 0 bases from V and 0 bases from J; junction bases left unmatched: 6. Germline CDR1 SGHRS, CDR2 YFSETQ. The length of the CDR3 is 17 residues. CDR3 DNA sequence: TGCGCCAGCAGCTTGGCCGACGGGGGGGCCAGCACAGATACGCAGTATTTT. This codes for CASSLADGGASTDTQYF.

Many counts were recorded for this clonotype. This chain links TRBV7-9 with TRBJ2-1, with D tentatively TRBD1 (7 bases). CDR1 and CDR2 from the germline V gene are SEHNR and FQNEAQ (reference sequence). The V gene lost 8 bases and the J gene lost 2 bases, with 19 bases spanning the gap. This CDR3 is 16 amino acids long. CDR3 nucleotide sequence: TGTGCCAGCGGCAGTTGGCGGGACAGCACCTACAATGAGCAGTTCTTC. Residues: CASGSWRDSTYNEQFF.

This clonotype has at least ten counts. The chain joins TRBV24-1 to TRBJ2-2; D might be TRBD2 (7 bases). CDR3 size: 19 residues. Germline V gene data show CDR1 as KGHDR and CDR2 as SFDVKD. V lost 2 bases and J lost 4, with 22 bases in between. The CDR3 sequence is CATSDSLGGGFDSTGELFF. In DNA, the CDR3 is TGTGCCACCAGTGATTCATTAGGGGGGGGCTTCGACTCCACCGGGGAGCTGTTTTTT.

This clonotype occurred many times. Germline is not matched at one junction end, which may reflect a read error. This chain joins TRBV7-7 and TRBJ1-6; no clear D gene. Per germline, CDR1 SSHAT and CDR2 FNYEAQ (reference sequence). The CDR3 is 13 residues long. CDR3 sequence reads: CASSPNADSPLHF. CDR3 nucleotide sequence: TGTGCTAGCAGCCCCAACGCCGATTCACCCCTCCACTTT.

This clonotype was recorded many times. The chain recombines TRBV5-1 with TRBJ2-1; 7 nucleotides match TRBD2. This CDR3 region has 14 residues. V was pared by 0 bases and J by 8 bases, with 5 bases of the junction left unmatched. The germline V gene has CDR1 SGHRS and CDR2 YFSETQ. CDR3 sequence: CASSLDGGGDEQFF. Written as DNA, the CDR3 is TGCGCCAGCAGCTTGGACGGGGGAGGGGATGAGCAGTTCTTC. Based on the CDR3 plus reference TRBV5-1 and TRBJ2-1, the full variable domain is KAGVTQTPRYLIKTRGQQVTLSCSPISGHRSVSWYQQTPGQGLQFLFEYFSETQRNKGNFPGRFSGRQFSNSRSEMNVSTLELGDSALYLCASSLDGGGDEQFFGPGTRLTVL.